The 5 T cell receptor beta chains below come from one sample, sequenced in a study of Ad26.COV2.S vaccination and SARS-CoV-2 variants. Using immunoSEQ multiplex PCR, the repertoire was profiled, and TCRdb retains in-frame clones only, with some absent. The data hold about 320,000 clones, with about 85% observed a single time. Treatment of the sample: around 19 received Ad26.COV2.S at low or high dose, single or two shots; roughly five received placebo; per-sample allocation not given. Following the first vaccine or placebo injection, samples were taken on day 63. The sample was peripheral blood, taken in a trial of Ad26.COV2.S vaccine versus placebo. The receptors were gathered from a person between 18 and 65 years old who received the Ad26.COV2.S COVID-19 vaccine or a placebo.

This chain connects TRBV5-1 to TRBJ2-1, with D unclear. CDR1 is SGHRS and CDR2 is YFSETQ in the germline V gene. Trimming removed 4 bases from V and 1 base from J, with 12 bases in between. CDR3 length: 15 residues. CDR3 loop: CASSSQVGSYNEQFF. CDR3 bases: TGCGCCAGCAGCAGCCAGGTGGGGTCCTACAATGAGCAGTTCTTC. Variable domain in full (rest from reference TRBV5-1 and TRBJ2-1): KAGVTQTPRYLIKTRGQQVTLSCSPISGHRSVSWYQQTPGQGLQFLFEYFSETQRNKGNFPGRFSGRQFSNSRSEMNVSTLELGDSALYLCASSSQVGSYNEQFFGPGTRLTVL.

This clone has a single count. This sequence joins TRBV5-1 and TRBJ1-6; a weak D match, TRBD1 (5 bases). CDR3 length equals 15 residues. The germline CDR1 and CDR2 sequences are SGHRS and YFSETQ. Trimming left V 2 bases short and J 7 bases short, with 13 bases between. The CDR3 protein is CASSLNGGDNSPLHF. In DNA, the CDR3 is TGCGCCAGCAGCTTAAATGGGGGGGACAATTCACCCCTCCACTTT. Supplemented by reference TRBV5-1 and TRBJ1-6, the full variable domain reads KAGVTQTPRYLIKTRGQQVTLSCSPISGHRSVSWYQQTPGQGLQFLFEYFSETQRNKGNFPGRFSGRQFSNSRSEMNVSTLELGDSALYLCASSLNGGDNSPLHFGNGTRLTVT.

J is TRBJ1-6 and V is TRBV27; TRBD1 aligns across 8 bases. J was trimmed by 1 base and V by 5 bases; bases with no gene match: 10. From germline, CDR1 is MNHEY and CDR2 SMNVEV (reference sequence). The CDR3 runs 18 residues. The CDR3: CASSPILRTGSYNSPLHF. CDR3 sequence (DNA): TGTGCCAGCAGTCCCATATTGAGGACAGGGTCCTATAATTCACCCCTCCACTTT.

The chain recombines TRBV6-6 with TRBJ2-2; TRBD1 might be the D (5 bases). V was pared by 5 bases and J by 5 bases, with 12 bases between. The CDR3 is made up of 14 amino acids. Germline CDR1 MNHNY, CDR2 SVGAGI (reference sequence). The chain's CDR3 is CASSTRTQTGELFF. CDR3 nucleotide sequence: TGTGCCAGCAGTACCCGGACACAGACCGGGGAGCTGTTTTTT.

CDR3 in amino acids: CASSHQETQYF. CDR3 bases: TGTGCCAGCAGCCATCAGGAGACCCAGTACTTC. This sequence joins TRBV3-1 (or the pseudogene TRBV3-2) and TRBJ2-5, with D unclear. V lost 3 bases to trimming and J lost 5 bases, with 4 bases between them. The CDR3 is 11 amino acids. Per germline, CDR1 LGHDT and CDR2 YNNKEL (reference sequence).